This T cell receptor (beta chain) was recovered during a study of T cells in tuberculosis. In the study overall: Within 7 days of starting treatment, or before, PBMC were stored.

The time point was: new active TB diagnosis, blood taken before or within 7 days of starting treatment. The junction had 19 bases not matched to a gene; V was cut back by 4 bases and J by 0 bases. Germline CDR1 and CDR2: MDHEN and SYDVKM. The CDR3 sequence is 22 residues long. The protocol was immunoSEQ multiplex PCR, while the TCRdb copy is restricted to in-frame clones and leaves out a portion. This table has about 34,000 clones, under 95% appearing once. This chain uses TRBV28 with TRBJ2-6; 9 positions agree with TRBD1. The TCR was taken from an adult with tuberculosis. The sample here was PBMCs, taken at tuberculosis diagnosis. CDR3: CASSSIINPPGQGFSGANVLTF. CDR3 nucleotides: TGTGCCAGCAGTTCTATAATAAACCCACCGGGACAGGGTTTCTCTGGGGCCAACGTCCTGACTTTC.